This T cell receptor (beta chain) was captured by sequencing in a study of CD8+CD57+ T cells in acquired aplastic anemia (dated by TCRdb to about 2018). Concerning the study at large: On average, sorted CD4+ and CD8+ cells yielded approximately 3 ug of extracted DNA, with a range of roughly 0.18 to 27.4 ug. An average of around 10 million reads for CD4+ cells and 11 million to 13 million reads for CD8+ cells was obtained from healthy donor samples.

Paper-wide results and their limitations: Between patients and healthy controls, no significant difference in CD8+ Simpson's diversity was found (P=0.060). About 30 CD8+ CDR3 sequences were found in both patients and controls but appeared to be highly expressed in patients and within the immunodominant clones of the patients.

Genomic DNA served as template for TCR beta VDJ combination and CDR3 sequence profiling. TCR repertoire sequencing was run on an Illumina HiSeq 2000. Per the source publication's procedure: Repertoires were assessed using TRBV/TRBJ rearrangement plots, CDR3 size and DJ length profiles, and Simpson's diversity index. The most abundant DNA sequence in the deep sequencing data was defined as the immunodominant clone. CDR3 amino acid sequences were screened for sharing across subjects and were compared with published repertoires and the VDJdb database. TCRdb redid the processing of the public reads, applying fastp at Q25 and MiXCR, and retained in-frame beta chains. Merged by CDR3 protein, the rows form single entries marked with the most common genes and DNA. The V and J calls were not made by the authors but by TCRdb's processing. For this sample there are about 420,000 distinct CDR3 sequences; 65% to 75% appear just once. Of the sample, approximately 3.9% falls within the top ten clones.

As to this clonotype: Its antigen is currently not known. Base qualities were left out, and no much larger clone turns up one base away.

TCR repertoires of sorted CD4+ and CD8+ blood T cells from severe aplastic anemia patients and healthy subjects were deep-sequenced in the study. Ficoll-Paque density gradient centrifugation was used to isolate peripheral blood mononuclear cells. Before DNA extraction, CD4+ and CD8+ T cells were sorted by FACS or by magnetic beads. Sequencing input: sorted CD4+, CD8+, or CD8+CD57+ T cells (not recorded which) from PBMCs. This clonotype originated in a human donor in good health, serving as a control.

CDR3 loop: CASSLATSGGHQETQYF. The DNA sequence is TGTGCCAGCAGCTTAGCGACTAGCGGGGGTCACCAAGAGACCCAGTACTTC. The chain employs TRBV7-2 and TRBJ2-5, with 12 bases matching TRBD2. V ends up 0 bases short and J 0 bases short, with an unmatched junction base count of 2. Based on the germline V gene, the CDR1 and CDR2 sequences are SGHTA and FQGNSA. Measured from the cysteine to the phenylalanine, the CDR3 is 17 residues long. The DNA shown is the 51-base CDR3, in frame from base 1.